This TCR beta chain stems from a study of cytomegalovirus exposure and HLA in healthy donors. General study points: Reported findings show TCR beta sequences accurately forecast HLA-A and HLA-B alleles in most subjects. Researchers left out some V segments, among them TRBV6-2 and TRBV6-3, as indistinguishable.

The PCR made use of 60 Vbeta and 13 Jbeta primers. The assay was immunoSEQ multiplex PCR, and TCRdb's table has in-frame clones only and misses some. The sample consists of over 100,000 clones, around 75% of them appearing once. The germline CDR1 and CDR2 sequences are ENHRY and SYGVKD. V lost 8 bases and J lost 5; bases outside the gene matches: 9. CDR3 length equals 14 residues. Nominal health characterized the donors when sampled, though unrecorded immune exposures were likely. Concerning this clone: Its antigen remains unidentified.

The chain is built from TRBV10-3 and TRBJ2-5; 9 bases are a match to TRBD1. Specimen: PBMCs. This sequence was found in a woman younger than 45 in good health and CMV-seronegative. The DNA for the CDR3 is TGTGCCATCGGGGAGACAGGGGGTATGGAGACCCAGTACTTC. It yields the protein CAIGETGGMETQYF.